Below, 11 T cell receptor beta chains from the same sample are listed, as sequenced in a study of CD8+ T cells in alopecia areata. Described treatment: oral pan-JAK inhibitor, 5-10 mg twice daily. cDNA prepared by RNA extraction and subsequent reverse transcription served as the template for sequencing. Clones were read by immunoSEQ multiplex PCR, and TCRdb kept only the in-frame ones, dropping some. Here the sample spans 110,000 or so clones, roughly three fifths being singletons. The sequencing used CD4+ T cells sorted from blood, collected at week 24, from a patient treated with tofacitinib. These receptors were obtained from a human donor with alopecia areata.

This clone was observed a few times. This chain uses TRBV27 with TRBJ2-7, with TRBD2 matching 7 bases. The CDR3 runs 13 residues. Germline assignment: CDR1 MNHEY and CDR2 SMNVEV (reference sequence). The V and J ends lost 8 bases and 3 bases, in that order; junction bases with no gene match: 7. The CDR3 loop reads CASHSGNLYEQYF. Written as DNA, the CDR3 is TGTGCCAGCCACAGCGGGAATCTCTACGAGCAGTACTTC.

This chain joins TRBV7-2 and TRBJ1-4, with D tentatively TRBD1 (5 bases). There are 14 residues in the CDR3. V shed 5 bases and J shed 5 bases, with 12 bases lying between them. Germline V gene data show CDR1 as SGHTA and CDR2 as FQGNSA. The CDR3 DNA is TGTGCCAGCAGCCCCCGACGGGGGAATGAAAAACTGTTTTTT. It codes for CASSPRRGNEKLFF.

In nucleotides, the CDR3 is TGTGCCAGCAGCCCCATGGGGGCAGACGAGCAGTACTTC. As protein: CASSPMGADEQYF. This sequence joins TRBV5-6 and TRBJ2-7; D possibly corresponds to TRBD1 (6 bases). CDR1 and CDR2 from the germline V gene are SGHDT and YYEEEE. CDR3 length: 13 residues. Trimming took off 4 bases at V and 5 bases at J, with 13 bases between the two ends. The complete variable domain, with remaining parts taken from reference TRBV5-6 and TRBJ2-7, reads DAGVTQSPTHLIKTRGQQVTLRCSPKSGHDTVSWYQQALGQGPQFIFQYYEEEERQRGNFPDRFSGHQFPNYSSELNVNALLLGDSALYLCASSPMGADEQYFGPGTRLTVT.

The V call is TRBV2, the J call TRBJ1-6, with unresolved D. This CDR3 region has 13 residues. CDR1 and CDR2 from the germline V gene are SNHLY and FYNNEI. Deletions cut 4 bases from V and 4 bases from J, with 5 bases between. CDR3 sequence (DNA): TGTGCCAGCAGTGCTGATTATAATTCACCCCTCCACTTT. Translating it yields CASSADYNSPLHF.

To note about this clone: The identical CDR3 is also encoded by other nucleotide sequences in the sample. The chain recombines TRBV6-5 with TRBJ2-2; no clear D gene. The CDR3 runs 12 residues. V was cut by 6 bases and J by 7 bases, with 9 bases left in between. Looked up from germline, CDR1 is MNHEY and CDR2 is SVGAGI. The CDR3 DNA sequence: TGTGCCAGCAGCAGAGGTGGCGGGGAGCTGTTTTTT. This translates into CASSRGGGELFF.

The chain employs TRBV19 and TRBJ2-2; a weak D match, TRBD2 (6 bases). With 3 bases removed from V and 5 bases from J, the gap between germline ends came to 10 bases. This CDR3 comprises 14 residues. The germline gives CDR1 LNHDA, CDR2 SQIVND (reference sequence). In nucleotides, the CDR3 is TGTGCCAGTAGTATTTTCGGGACTACCGGGGAGCTGTTTTTT. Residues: CASSIFGTTGELFF.

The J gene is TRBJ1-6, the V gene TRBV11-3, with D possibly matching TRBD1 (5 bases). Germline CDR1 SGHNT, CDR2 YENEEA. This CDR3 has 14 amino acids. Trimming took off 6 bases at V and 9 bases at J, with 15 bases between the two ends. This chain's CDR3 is CASSLRGLGSPLHF. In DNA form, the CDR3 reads TGTGCCAGCAGTCTGAGGGGATTAGGTTCACCCCTCCACTTT.

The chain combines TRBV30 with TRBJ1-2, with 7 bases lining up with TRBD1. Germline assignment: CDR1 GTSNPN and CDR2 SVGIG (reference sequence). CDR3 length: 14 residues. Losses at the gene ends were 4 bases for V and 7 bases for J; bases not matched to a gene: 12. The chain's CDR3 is CAWTQTGDGLGYTF. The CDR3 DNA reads TGTGCCTGGACCCAAACAGGGGATGGGCTTGGCTACACCTTC.

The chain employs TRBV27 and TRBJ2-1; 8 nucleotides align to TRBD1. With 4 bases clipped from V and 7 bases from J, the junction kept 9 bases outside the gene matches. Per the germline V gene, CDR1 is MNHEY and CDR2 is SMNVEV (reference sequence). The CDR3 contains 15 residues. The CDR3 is CASSSPGQAGNEQFF. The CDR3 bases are TGTGCCAGCAGTTCGCCGGGACAGGCTGGGAATGAGCAGTTCTTC.

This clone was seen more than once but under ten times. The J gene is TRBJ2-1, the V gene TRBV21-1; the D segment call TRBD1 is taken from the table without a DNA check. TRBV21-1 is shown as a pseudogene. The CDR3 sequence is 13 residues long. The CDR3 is CASSKTRGWEQFF. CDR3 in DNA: TGTGCCAGCAGCAAAACAAGGGGGTGGGAGCAGTTCTTC.

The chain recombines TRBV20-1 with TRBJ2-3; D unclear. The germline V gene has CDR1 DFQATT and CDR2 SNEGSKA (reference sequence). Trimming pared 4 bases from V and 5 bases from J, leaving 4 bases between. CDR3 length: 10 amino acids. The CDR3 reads CSATLDTQYF. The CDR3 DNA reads TGCAGTGCTACCTTAGATACGCAGTATTTT.